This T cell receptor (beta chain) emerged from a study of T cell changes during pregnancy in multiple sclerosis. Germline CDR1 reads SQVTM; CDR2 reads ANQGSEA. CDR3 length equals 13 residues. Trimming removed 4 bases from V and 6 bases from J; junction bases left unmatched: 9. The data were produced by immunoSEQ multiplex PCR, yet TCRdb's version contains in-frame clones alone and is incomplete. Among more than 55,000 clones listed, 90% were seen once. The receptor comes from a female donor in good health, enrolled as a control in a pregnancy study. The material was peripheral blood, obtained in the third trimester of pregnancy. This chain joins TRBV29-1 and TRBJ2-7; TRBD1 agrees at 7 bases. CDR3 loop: CSVATGVGFEQYF. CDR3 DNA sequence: TGCAGCGTTGCCACAGGGGTTGGGTTCGAGCAGTACTTC.